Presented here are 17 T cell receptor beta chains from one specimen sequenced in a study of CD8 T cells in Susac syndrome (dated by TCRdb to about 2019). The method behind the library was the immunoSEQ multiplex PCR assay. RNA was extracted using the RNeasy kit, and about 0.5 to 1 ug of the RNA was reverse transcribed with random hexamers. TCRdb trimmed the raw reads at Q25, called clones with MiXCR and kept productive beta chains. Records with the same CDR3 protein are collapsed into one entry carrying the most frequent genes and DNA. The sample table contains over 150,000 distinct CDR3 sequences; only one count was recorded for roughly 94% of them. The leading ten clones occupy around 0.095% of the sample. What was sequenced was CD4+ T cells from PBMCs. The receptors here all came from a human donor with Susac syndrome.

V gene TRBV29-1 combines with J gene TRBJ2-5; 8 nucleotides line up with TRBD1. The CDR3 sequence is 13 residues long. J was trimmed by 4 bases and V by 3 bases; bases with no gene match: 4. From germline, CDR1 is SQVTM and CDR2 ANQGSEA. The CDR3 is CSVDRTGLETQYF. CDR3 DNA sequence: TGCAGCGTTGATCGGACAGGGCTAGAGACCCAGTACTTC.

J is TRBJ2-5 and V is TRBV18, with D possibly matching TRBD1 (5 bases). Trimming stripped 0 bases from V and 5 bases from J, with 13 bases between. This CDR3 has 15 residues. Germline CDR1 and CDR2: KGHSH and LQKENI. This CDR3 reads CASSPPQGRQETQYF. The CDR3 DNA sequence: TGTGCCAGCTCACCACCCCAGGGTCGTCAGGAGACCCAGTACTTC. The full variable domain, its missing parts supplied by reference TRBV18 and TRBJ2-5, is NAGVMQNPRHLVRRRGQEARLRCSPMKGHSHVYWYRQLPEEGLKFMVYLQKENIIDESGMPKERFSAEFPKEGPSILRIQQVVRGDSAAYFCASSPPQGRQETQYFGPGTRLLVL.

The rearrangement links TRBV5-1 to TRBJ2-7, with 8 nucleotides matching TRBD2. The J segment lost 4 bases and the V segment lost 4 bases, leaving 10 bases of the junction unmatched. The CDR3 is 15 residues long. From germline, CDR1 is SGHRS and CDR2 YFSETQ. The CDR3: CASSVVRGGRYEQYF. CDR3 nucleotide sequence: TGCGCCAGCAGCGTCGTCCGGGGGGGCCGGTACGAGCAGTACTTC.

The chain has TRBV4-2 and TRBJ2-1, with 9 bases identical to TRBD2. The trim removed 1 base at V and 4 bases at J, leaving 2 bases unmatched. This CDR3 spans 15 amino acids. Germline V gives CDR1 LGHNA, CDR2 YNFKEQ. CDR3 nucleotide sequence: TGTGCCAGCAGCCAAGGACTAGCGGATTACAATGAGCAGTTCTTC. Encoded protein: CASSQGLADYNEQFF.

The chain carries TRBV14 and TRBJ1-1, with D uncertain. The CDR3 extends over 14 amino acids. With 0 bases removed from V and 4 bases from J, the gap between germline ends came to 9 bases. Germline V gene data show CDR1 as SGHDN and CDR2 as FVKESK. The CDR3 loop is CASSQERVGTEAFF. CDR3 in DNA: TGTGCCAGCAGCCAAGAAAGGGTTGGCACTGAAGCTTTCTTT.

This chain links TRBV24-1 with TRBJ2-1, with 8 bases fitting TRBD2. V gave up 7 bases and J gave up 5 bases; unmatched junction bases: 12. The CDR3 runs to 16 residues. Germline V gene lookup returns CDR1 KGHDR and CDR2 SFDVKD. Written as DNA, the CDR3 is TGTGCCACCAGCCAAACCCTGGCGGGAGGCAACAATGAGCAGTTCTTC. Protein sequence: CATSQTLAGGNNEQFF.

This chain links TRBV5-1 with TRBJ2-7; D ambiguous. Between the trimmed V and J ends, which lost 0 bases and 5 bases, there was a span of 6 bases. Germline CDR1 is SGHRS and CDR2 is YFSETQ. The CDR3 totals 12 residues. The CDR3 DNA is TGCGCCAGCAGCTTGGATGACGACGAGCAGTACTTC. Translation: CASSLDDDEQYF.

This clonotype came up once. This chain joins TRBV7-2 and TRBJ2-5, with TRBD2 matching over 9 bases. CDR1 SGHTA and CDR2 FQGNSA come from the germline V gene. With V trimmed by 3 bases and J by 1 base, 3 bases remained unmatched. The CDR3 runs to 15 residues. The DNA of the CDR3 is TGTGCCAGCAGCTTTGAGCGGGGGGCCCAAGAGACCCAGTACTTC. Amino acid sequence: CASSFERGAQETQYF.

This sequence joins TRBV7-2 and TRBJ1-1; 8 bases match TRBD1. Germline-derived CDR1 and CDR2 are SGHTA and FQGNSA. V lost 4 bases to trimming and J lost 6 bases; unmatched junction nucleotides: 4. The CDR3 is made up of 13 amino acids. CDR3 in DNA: TGTGCCAGCAGCTGGACAGGGTACGCTGAAGCTTTCTTT. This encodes CASSWTGYAEAFF. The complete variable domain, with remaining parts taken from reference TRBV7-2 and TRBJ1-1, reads GAGVSQSPSNKVTEKGKDVELRCDPISGHTALYWYRQSLGQGLEFLIYFQGNSAPDKSGLPSDRFSAERTGGSVSTLTIQRTQQEDSAVYLCASSWTGYAEAFFGQGTRLTVV.

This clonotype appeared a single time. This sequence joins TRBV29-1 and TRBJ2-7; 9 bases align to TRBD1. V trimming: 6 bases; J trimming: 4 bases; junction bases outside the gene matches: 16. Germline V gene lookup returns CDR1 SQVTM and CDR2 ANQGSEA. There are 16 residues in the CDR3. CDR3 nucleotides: TGCAGCGTCGAACAGGGGGCGGTTTCGGGTAGGTACGAGCAGTACTTC. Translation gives CSVEQGAVSGRYEQYF.

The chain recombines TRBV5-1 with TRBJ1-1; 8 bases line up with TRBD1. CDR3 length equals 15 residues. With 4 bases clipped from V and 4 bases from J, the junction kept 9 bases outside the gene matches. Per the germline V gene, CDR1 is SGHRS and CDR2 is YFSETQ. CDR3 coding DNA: TGCGCCAGCAGCCTGAGACAGGGGAGGGCCACTGAAGCTTTCTTT. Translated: CASSLRQGRATEAFF.

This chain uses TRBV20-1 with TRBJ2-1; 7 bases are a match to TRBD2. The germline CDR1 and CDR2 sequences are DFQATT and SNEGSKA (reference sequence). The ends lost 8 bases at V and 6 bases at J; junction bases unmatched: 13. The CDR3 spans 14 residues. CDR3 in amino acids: CSKWGGPRGNEQFF. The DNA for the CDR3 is TGCAGTAAATGGGGGGGTCCTAGGGGCAATGAGCAGTTCTTC.

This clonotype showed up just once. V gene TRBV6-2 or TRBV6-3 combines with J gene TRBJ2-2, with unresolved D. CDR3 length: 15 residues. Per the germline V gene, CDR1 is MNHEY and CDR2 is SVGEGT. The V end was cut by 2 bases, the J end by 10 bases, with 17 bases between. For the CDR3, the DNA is TGTGCCAGCAGTTACGGGCCAGGCTCGTCCTCGGAGCTGTTTTTT. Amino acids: CASSYGPGSSSELFF.

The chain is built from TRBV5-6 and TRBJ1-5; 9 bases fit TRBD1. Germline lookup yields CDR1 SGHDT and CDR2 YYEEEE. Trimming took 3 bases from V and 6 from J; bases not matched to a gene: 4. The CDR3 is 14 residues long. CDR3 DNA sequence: TGTGCCAGCAGCTATGGACAGGGGACTCAGCCCCAGCATTTT. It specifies CASSYGQGTQPQHF.

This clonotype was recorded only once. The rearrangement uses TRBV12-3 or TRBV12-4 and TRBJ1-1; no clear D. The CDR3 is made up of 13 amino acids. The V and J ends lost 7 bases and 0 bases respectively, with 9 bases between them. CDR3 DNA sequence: TGTGCCAGCAACTTAGCCTTGAACACTGAAGCTTTCTTT. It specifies CASNLALNTEAFF.

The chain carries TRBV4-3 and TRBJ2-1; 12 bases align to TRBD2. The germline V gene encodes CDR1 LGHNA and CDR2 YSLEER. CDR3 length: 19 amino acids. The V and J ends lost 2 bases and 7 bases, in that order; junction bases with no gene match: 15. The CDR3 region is CASSQSATVTSGRRNEQFF. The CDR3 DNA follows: TGCGCCAGCAGCCAATCGGCGACAGTTACTAGCGGGAGGAGGAATGAGCAGTTCTTC.

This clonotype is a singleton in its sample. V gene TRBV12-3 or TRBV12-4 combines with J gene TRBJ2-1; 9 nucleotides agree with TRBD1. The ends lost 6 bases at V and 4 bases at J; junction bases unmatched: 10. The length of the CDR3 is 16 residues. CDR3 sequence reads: CASSYRPGTGYNEQFF. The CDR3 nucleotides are TGTGCCAGCAGCTATCGCCCCGGGACAGGGTACAATGAGCAGTTCTTC.